The present TCR beta chain was sequenced within a study of a mutant IDH1 vaccine in newly diagnosed glioma. Study background: Those enrolled had earlier been treated with radiotherapy, temozolomide, or both, mostly both.

This sample's time point: baseline, week 1 (first vaccination visit). As to treatment: pre-vaccination baseline after standard-of-care therapy. Profiled with immunoSEQ multiplex PCR; TCRdb holds only in-frame clones, not every one. The repertoire holds 85,000 to 100,000 clones, with 70% to 90% as singletons. Trimming removed 1 base from V and 9 bases from J; junction bases left unmatched: 12. CDR3 length: 17 amino acids. The germline gives CDR1 SGHAT, CDR2 FQNNGV. Comment on this clone: Its antigen is as yet unknown.

Study-wide points: Vaccination elicited immune responses in 90% to 95% of patients.

The V gene is TRBV11-2, the J gene TRBJ2-1; 10 nucleotides align to TRBD2. The clonotype comes from a woman aged 50 to 65 with glioma. Here the sequenced sample was PBMCs, taken from a glioma patient treated with radiotherapy, temozolomide or both. The CDR3 nucleotides are TGTGCCAGCAGCTTAGTTTCTAGCGGGAGTTTCGCCGTTGAGCAGTTCTTC. This encodes CASSLVSSGSFAVEQFF.